The clone carrying this TCR beta chain was counted a single time. These data come from a study of human T cells and chemical hapten exposure. MiXCR, run by TCRdb on the RACE reads, gives a single entry per CDR3 protein. The table shows over 95,000 distinct CDR3 sequences, with 9.5% to 15% occurring only once. The time point denotes: patch test 1, 2 weeks after DPC sensitization. This sample's treatment: therapeutic diphenylcyclopropenone sensitization with weekly scalp DPC. Sequenced here: whole blood, sampled in connection with sensitization to the hapten diphenylcyclopropenone (DPC). The sequence was obtained from a woman between 40 and 50 years old with alopecia areata. Some clones in this sample may be carry-over from other donors' samples.

The CDR3 sequence: CASSYESWTYLEQFF. DNA for the CDR3: TGCGCCAGCAGCTACGAAAGCTGGACCTACTTGGAGCAGTTCTTC. V gene TRBV5-1 combines with J gene TRBJ2-1; D is uncertain. The V gene lost 3 bases and the J gene lost 10 bases, with 20 bases spanning the gap. The CDR3 length is 15 residues. Germline assignment: CDR1 SGHRS and CDR2 YFSETQ.